A selection of T cell receptor beta chains follows, all from one sample in a study of cytomegalovirus exposure and HLA in healthy donors. TCRdb's copy holds only in-frame clones and misses some; the assay was immunoSEQ multiplex PCR. The sample carries around 140,000 clones, 72% recorded once. The sequencing sample was made of PBMCs. The source is a man between 45 and 60 years old in good health and CMV-seropositive. CDR3s include the opening cysteine and the closing phenylalanine or tryptophan. The order of the fields is clone size, V gene, D gene, J gene, CDR3 DNA, CDR3 protein. The D gene is left open where the match is weak. Where a row states a size, it is once, few, many or the class of an expanded clone; other rows omit it.

.	TRBV11-2	.	TRBJ2-1	TGTGCCAGCAGCGGACACAGGGTGAGCTCCTACAATGAGCAGTTCTTC	CASSGHRVSSYNEQFF
.	TRBV5-4	TRBD1	TRBJ2-1	TGTGCCAGCAGCATCGGGAACAGGGGTGCCTCCTACAATGAGCAGTTCTTC	CASSIGNRGASYNEQFF
.	TRBV4-2	.	TRBJ2-7	TGTGCCAGCAGCCAACGGGCTGGACACTCCTACGAGCAGTACTTC	CASSQRAGHSYEQYF
.	TRBV11-3	TRBD2	TRBJ2-1	TGTGCCAGCAGCCCTTCGGGACTAGCGAGGAATGAGCAGTTCTTC	CASSPSGLARNEQFF
.	TRBV13	TRBD2	TRBJ2-7	TGTGCCAGCAGCTCAAACCGGGACTACCTCCCCGAGCAGTACTTC	CASSSNRDYLPEQYF
.	TRBV6-6	TRBD1	TRBJ2-5	TGTGCCAGCAGGAGGGGACAGGGTAGCGAGACCCAGTACTTC	CASRRGQGSETQYF
.	TRBV6-5	TRBD1	TRBJ2-5	TGTGCCAGCAGTTACTCAACAGGGGGAGAGACCCAGTACTTC	CASSYSTGGETQYF
.	TRBV7-9	.	TRBJ2-7	TGTGCCAGCAGCGCAGGGGCCAACCCTTACTTC	CASSAGANPYF
.	TRBV18	TRBD1	TRBJ1-2	TGTGCCAGCTCACCAGACAGGGGACGGACTAACTATGGCTACACCTTC	CASSPDRGRTNYGYTF
.	TRBV7-9	.	TRBJ2-2	TGTGCCAGCAGCTTATTGCAACAGGAGAGCACCGGGGAGCTGTTTTTT	CASSLLQQESTGELFF
.	TRBV11-3	TRBD2	TRBJ2-3	TGTGCCAGCAGGGGGACTAGCGGGAGCACAGATACGCAGTATTTT	CASRGTSGSTDTQYF
.	TRBV6-6	.	TRBJ2-1	TGTGCCAGCAGTTTAGACAATGAGCAGTTCTTC	CASSLDNEQFF
.	TRBV5-1	.	TRBJ2-5	TGCGCCAGCAGCTTGTCGGGAACATCCCAAGAGACCCAGTACTTC	CASSLSGTSQETQYF
.	TRBV18	.	TRBJ1-1	TGTGCCAGCTCACCACAGGCAGGGGACGCTGAAGCTTTCTTT	CASSPQAGDAEAFF
few	TRBV10-3	.	TRBJ1-1	TGTGCCACCCGACGGGAGAACACTGAAGCTTTCTTT	CATRRENTEAFF
.	TRBV27	.	TRBJ1-2	TGTGCCAGCAGTTTAGACACAAGATATGGCTACACCTTC	CASSLDTRYGYTF
.	TRBV19	.	TRBJ2-7	TGTGCCAGTAGCCTAGAAATCTCCTACGAGCAGTACTTC	CASSLEISYEQYF
.	TRBV4-1	.	TRBJ2-7	TGCGCCAGCAGCCAAGGATCGAGGAGCTCCTACGAGCAGTACTTC	CASSQGSRSSYEQYF
.	TRBV18	TRBD2	TRBJ2-1	TGTGCCAGCTCACCCCAACTAGCGGGGGGGCAGGATGAGCAGTTCTTC	CASSPQLAGGQDEQFF
.	TRBV11-2	.	TRBJ2-1	TGTGCCAGCAGCTTAGTGGCGGGGCTGACCTACAATGAGCAGTTCTTC	CASSLVAGLTYNEQFF
.	TRBV18	.	TRBJ1-1	TGTGCCAGCTCACCAAACAGGGATGCCACTGAAGCTTTCTTT	CASSPNRDATEAFF
many	TRBV5-5	.	TRBJ1-6	TGTGCCAGCAGCCTGGCGGGGGGCCAAAATTCACCCCTCCACTTT	CASSLAGGQNSPLHF
.	TRBV27	.	TRBJ1-5	TGTGCCAGCAGCCGGATCGGGGGCAATCAGCCCCAGCATTTT	CASSRIGGNQPQHF
.	TRBV25-1	TRBD2	TRBJ2-7	TGTGCCAGCAGTGACCAGGGACTAGCGCACTACGAGCAGTACTTC	CASSDQGLAHYEQYF
.	TRBV4-1	TRBD1	TRBJ1-1	TGCGCCAGCAGCCAATCACAGGGGGCGGCTGAAGCTTTCTTT	CASSQSQGAAEAFF
.	TRBV25-1	.	TRBJ2-7	TGTGCCAGCAGACCGGGACACGGGGAGCAGTACTTC	CASRPGHGEQYF
.	TRBV7-9	TRBD2	TRBJ2-5	TGTGCCAGCAGCCCGTTGGTCGGGGGGGAGACCCAGTACTTC	CASSPLVGGETQYF
.	TRBV27	.	TRBJ1-1	TGTGCCAGCAGTTTAATCGGGAGCAACACTGAAGCTTTCTTT	CASSLIGSNTEAFF
.	TRBV7-9	TRBD1	TRBJ1-4	TGTGCCAGCAGCCTGACAGGGGGCCGTGAAAAACTGTTTTTT	CASSLTGGREKLFF
.	TRBV11-2	.	TRBJ1-2	TGTGCCAGCAGCTTAGATCTAGGGGCCGGGTACTATGGCTACACCTTC	CASSLDLGAGYYGYTF
.	TRBV29-1	.	TRBJ2-7	TGCAGCGTTGTCACCGCCGGCGAGCAGTACTTC	CSVVTAGEQYF
.	TRBV7-8	TRBD1	TRBJ2-7	TGTGCCAGCAGTCCCCCGGGACAGACCTACGAGCAGTACTTC	CASSPPGQTYEQYF
.	TRBV10-3	TRBD1	TRBJ2-5	TGTGCCATCAGCCCAGGGGGAGAGACCCAGTACTTC	CAISPGGETQYF
.	TRBV10-2	.	TRBJ1-5	TGCGCCAGCAGTGAGTTAGGGGTTAGCAATCAGCCCCAGCATTTT	CASSELGVSNQPQHF
.	TRBV7-6	.	TRBJ1-6	TGTGCCAGCAGCTTAGGGGCTCAGCGGAATTCACCCCTCCACTTT	CASSLGAQRNSPLHF
.	TRBV5-6	.	TRBJ1-2	TGTGCCAGCAGCTACCTCGGGACTGAGAATGGCTACACCTTC	CASSYLGTENGYTF
.	TRBV11-2	.	TRBJ1-1	TGTGCCAGCAGCTTGCAACGCACGGTGAACACTGAAGCTTTCTTT	CASSLQRTVNTEAFF
.	TRBV25-1	TRBD2	TRBJ2-1	TGTGCCAGCAGCCCTCAAGCGGGAGTAATGAATGAGCAGTTCTTC	CASSPQAGVMNEQFF
.	TRBV4-3	.	TRBJ1-2	TGCGCCAGCAGCCAAGAACAAGTTAGAGGGTTGTTTTTTGGCTACACCTTC	CASSQEQVRGLFFGYTF
.	TRBV11-3	.	TRBJ2-7	TGTGCCAGCAGCTTAGGGAGGGCCTCCTACGAGCAGTACTTC	CASSLGRASYEQYF
few	TRBV4-2	.	TRBJ2-5	TGTGCCAGCAGCCAAGTGGGGACTCCCCCGGAGACCCAGTACTTC	CASSQVGTPPETQYF
.	TRBV4-1	TRBD2	TRBJ2-3	TGCGCCAGCAGCCAAACTAGCGGGGGCGGGCTTAGCACAGATACGCAGTATTTT	CASSQTSGGGLSTDTQYF
.	TRBV6-5	.	TRBJ1-2	TGTGCCAGCAGTTACTCGAAAGGGAGCCATGGCTACACCTTC	CASSYSKGSHGYTF
.	TRBV11-2	.	TRBJ1-1	TGTGCCAGCAGCTTAGATCTCGGCAGGGCAGCTTTCTTT	CASSLDLGRAAFF